A single sample gave rise to the 30 T cell receptor beta chains below, sequenced in a study of PD-L1 blockade in urothelial cancer. Sequencing used immunoSEQ multiplex PCR; TCRdb keeps in-frame clones, though not all of them. This sample has 85,000 to 90,000 clones, with 90% to 95% found just once. Specimen: PBMCs, collected around atezolizumab (anti-PD-L1) treatment. These receptors were obtained from a man aged 60 to 69 with urothelial cancer.

V and J are TRBV20-1 and TRBJ2-1; the D gene is possibly TRBD2 (6 bases). The CDR3 extends over 11 amino acids. CDR1 and CDR2 from the germline V gene are DFQATT and SNEGSKA (reference sequence). The V gene lost 3 bases and the J gene lost 9 bases, with 9 bases spanning the gap. The CDR3 region is CSASGRGEQFF. Here the CDR3 DNA reads TGCAGTGCTAGTGGGCGGGGTGAGCAGTTCTTC.

This rearrangement joins TRBV9 to TRBJ2-6, with TRBD1 as a possible D gene (6 bases). CDR3 length: 14 residues. V lost 0 bases to trimming and J lost 13 bases, with 14 bases between them. The germline CDR1 and CDR2 sequences are SGDLS and YYNGEE. CDR3 residues: CASSVGTGSKVLTF. The CDR3 DNA reads TGTGCCAGCAGCGTAGGAACAGGGAGTAAGGTCCTGACTTTC. The entire variable domain, with the rest obtained from reference TRBV9 and TRBJ2-6, is as follows: DSGVTQTPKHLITATGQRVTLRCSPRSGDLSVYWYQQSLDQGLQFLIQYYNGEERAKGNILERFSAQQFPDLHSELNLSSLELGDSALYFCASSVGTGSKVLTFGAGSRLTVL.

The chain combines TRBV6-1 with TRBJ1-4, with unresolved D. The germline V gene has CDR1 MNHNS and CDR2 SASEGT. This CDR3 region has 13 residues. V was trimmed by 1 base and J by 7 bases, leaving 7 bases between them. The CDR3: CASSEVTGEKLFF. For the CDR3, the DNA is TGTGCCAGCAGTGAAGTTACGGGTGAAAAACTGTTTTTT.

This chain links TRBV5-1 with TRBJ2-5, with D unresolved. Germline lookup yields CDR1 SGHRS and CDR2 YFSETQ. The CDR3 is 12 amino acids. Trimming left V 4 bases short and J 1 base short, with 5 bases between. The CDR3 DNA follows: TGCGCCAGCAGCACGAGCCAAGAGACCCAGTACTTC. Amino acids: CASSTSQETQYF.

In its sample, this clone was seen once. The chain combines TRBV7-2 with TRBJ1-6; D is ambiguous. The V and J ends lost 4 bases and 8 bases respectively, with 15 bases between them. This CDR3 spans 15 amino acids. Germline CDR1 SGHTA, CDR2 FQGNSA. This CDR3 reads CASSSTAVLYSPLHF. CDR3 sequence (DNA): TGTGCCAGCAGCTCGACCGCGGTCCTATATTCACCCCTCCACTTT.

This clone appeared a single time. The V call is TRBV5-1, the J call TRBJ2-3; 15 bases are a match to TRBD2. This CDR3 contains 16 residues. Germline lookup yields CDR1 SGHRS and CDR2 YFSETQ. V lost 4 bases and J lost 4; bases outside the gene matches: 4. CDR3 DNA sequence: TGCGCCAGCAGCACCGGACTAGCGGGAGGGTCAGATACGCAGTATTTT. Translated: CASSTGLAGGSDTQYF.

This chain links TRBV19 with TRBJ1-5; 12 nucleotides align to TRBD1. Unmatched junction bases numbered 3, after V lost 3 bases and J lost 6 bases. CDR3 length: 15 amino acids. Per germline, CDR1 LNHDA and CDR2 SQIVND (reference sequence). In nucleotides, the CDR3 is TGTGCCAGTAGTATTGGGACAGGGGGCGGTCAGCCCCAGCATTTT. It translates to CASSIGTGGGQPQHF.

This clone came up a few times. The chain couples TRBV6-1 to TRBJ2-7, with 9 positions matching TRBD2. The CDR3 has 14 residues. The trim removed 8 bases at V and 6 bases at J, leaving 11 bases unmatched. Germline V gene sequence: CDR1 MNHNS, CDR2 SASEGT. The CDR3 loop reads CASGGLLRGGEQYF. The DNA for the CDR3 is TGTGCCAGCGGGGGACTTCTGCGGGGGGGCGAGCAGTACTTC.

This chain connects TRBV10-3 to TRBJ2-1; 7 bases line up with TRBD2. CDR1 is ENHRY and CDR2 is SYGVKD in the germline V gene. The CDR3 length is 21 residues. With V trimmed by 0 bases and J by 2 bases, 19 bases remained unmatched. CDR3 amino acids: CAISESIMPTGAAGAYNEQFF. The DNA of the CDR3 is TGTGCCATCAGTGAGTCGATCATGCCGACCGGGGCCGCGGGGGCCTACAATGAGCAGTTCTTC.

V is TRBV10-1 and J is TRBJ2-5; TRBD2 agrees at 8 bases. The DNA end is a closer match to TRBJ2-7, so the J assignment may be wrong. The CDR3 spans 15 residues. Germline V CDR1 and CDR2: WNHNN, SYGVQD (reference sequence). The CDR3 nucleotides read TGCGCCAGCAGTGGGGGTAGCGGGACCACCTACGAGCAGTACTTC. Translating it yields CASSGGSGTTYEQYF.

This chain uses TRBV29-1 with TRBJ1-2, with D perhaps TRBD1 (6 bases). This CDR3 is built from 13 residues. Germline V gene data show CDR1 as SQVTM and CDR2 as ANQGSEA. V lost 6 bases and J lost 4, with 15 bases in between. The CDR3: CSVLQGTAYGYTF. The CDR3 DNA is TGCAGCGTCCTACAGGGAACCGCCTATGGCTACACCTTC.

The V and J genes are TRBV4-1 and TRBJ2-3, with D tentatively TRBD1 (5 bases). V dropped 0 bases and J dropped 3 bases, with 7 bases sitting between them. Germline CDR1 reads MGHRA; CDR2 reads YSYEKL. This CDR3 has 14 amino acids. CDR3 in DNA: TGCGCCAGCAGCCAAGATCAGGGAACAGATACGCAGTATTTT. Translated: CASSQDQGTDTQYF.

This chain uses TRBV5-4 with TRBJ2-5, with 12 bases fitting TRBD2. The length of the CDR3 is 16 residues. Germline V lookup: CDR1 SGHNT, CDR2 YYREEE (reference sequence). V gave up 4 bases and J gave up 5 bases; unmatched junction bases: 9. CDR3 sequence: CASSSPLAGGRETQYF. CDR3 in DNA: TGTGCCAGCAGCAGCCCTCTAGCGGGGGGGCGGGAGACCCAGTACTTC.

The chain links TRBV5-3 to TRBJ2-3, with 9 bases matching TRBD2. TRBV5-3 counts as an open reading frame of uncertain function. The V and J ends lost 0 bases and 1 base, in that order; junction bases with no gene match: 9. The CDR3 has 18 amino acids. The CDR3 loop is CARSLEAGGPNCTDTQYF. The CDR3 DNA reads TGTGCCAGAAGCTTGGAGGCGGGAGGGCCAAATTGCACAGATACGCAGTATTTT.

The chain uses TRBV28 and TRBJ1-2, with a possible D match to TRBD1 (6 bases). The CDR3 runs 15 residues. In germline, CDR1 is MDHEN, CDR2 SYDVKM. V gave up 5 bases and J gave up 4 bases, with 17 bases separating them. In nucleotides, the CDR3 is TGTGCCAGCAGTCAGAGCCCCAGGGGCGGCTATGGCTACACCTTC. It specifies CASSQSPRGGYGYTF.

The chain is built from TRBV4-2 and TRBJ2-7; 14 positions agree with TRBD2. This CDR3 region has 17 residues. V lost 0 bases to trimming and J lost 5 bases; unmatched junction nucleotides: 6. Germline CDR1 LGHNA, CDR2 YNFKEQ. The CDR3 sequence: CASSQDRLAGGPNEQYF. In nucleotides, the CDR3 is TGTGCCAGCAGCCAAGATAGACTAGCGGGAGGGCCTAACGAGCAGTACTTC.

The sample holds a few counts of this clone. This sequence joins TRBV14 and TRBJ2-2, with unresolved D. Deletions cut 5 bases from V and 4 bases from J, with 11 bases between. This CDR3 is 14 amino acids long. Germline loops: CDR1 SGHDN, CDR2 FVKESK. CDR3 sequence (DNA): TGTGCCAGCAGCTTACGGGTGCGCACCGGGGAGCTGTTTTTT. It codes for CASSLRVRTGELFF. Combining the CDR3 with reference TRBV14 and TRBJ2-2 gives the whole variable domain EAGVTQFPSHSVIEKGQTVTLRCDPISGHDNLYWYRRVMGKEIKFLLHFVKESKQDESGMPNNRFLAERTGGTYSTLKVQPAELEDSGVYFCASSLRVRTGELFFGEGSRLTVL.

J is TRBJ2-3 and V is TRBV30, with D tentatively TRBD1 (5 bases). The CDR3 contains 14 residues. The ends were cut back, 2 bases at V and 3 bases at J, with 12 bases in the middle. Germline V gene data show CDR1 as GTSNPN and CDR2 as SVGIG (reference sequence). The CDR3 reads CAWSIRGWTDTQYF. As DNA, the CDR3 is TGTGCCTGGAGTATAAGGGGTTGGACAGATACGCAGTATTTT.

This clone was detected once. This chain links TRBV30 with TRBJ2-2, with D perhaps TRBD1 (5 bases). CDR3 length: 15 amino acids. With 0 bases removed from V and 2 bases from J, the gap between germline ends came to 10 bases. In germline, CDR1 is GTSNPN, CDR2 SVGIG (reference sequence). The chain's CDR3 is CAWSVLTDNTGELFF. The DNA for the CDR3 is TGTGCCTGGAGTGTACTGACAGATAACACCGGGGAGCTGTTTTTT. The entire variable domain, with the rest obtained from reference TRBV30 and TRBJ2-2, is as follows: SQTIHQWPATLVQPVGSPLSLECTVEGTSNPNLYWYRQAAGRGLQLLFYSVGIGQISSEVPQNLSASRPQDRQFILSSKKLLLSDSGFYLCAWSVLTDNTGELFFGEGSRLTVL.

The chain combines TRBV29-1 with TRBJ2-7, with TRBD1 matching 9 bases. Losses at the gene ends were 6 bases for V and 4 bases for J; bases not matched to a gene: 7. The CDR3 totals 13 residues. Germline loops: CDR1 SQVTM, CDR2 ANQGSEA. CDR3 in DNA: TGCAGCGTACAACAGGGGGCGCCTTACGAGCAGTACTTC. Its protein is CSVQQGAPYEQYF.

In this sample, this clone turned up a few times. The chain uses TRBV18 and TRBJ2-7; 8 bases are shared with TRBD1. This CDR3 comprises 15 residues. Germline assignment: CDR1 KGHSH and CDR2 LQKENI. The trim removed 2 bases at V and 2 bases at J, leaving 5 bases unmatched. CDR3 nucleotide sequence: TGTGCCAGCTCACCAGGGACAGGACCCACCTACGAGCAGTACTTC. Residues: CASSPGTGPTYEQYF.

This rearrangement joins TRBV4-2 to TRBJ2-7, with 7 bases that match TRBD1. The germline V gene has CDR1 LGHNA and CDR2 YNFKEQ. This CDR3 has 16 amino acids. The ends lost 1 base at V and 3 bases at J; junction bases unmatched: 9. CDR3 in amino acids: CASSQGLTGKDYEQYF. In DNA, the CDR3 is TGTGCCAGCAGCCAAGGCCTGACAGGGAAAGACTACGAGCAGTACTTC.

This clone was recorded once. The CDR3 reads CASRSTSGGQETQYF. The CDR3 DNA reads as TGTGCCAGCAGGTCGACTAGCGGGGGCCAAGAGACCCAGTACTTC. This chain joins TRBV2 and TRBJ2-5, with 12 positions matching TRBD2. Germline V gene sequence: CDR1 SNHLY, CDR2 FYNNEI. V lost 6 bases to trimming and J lost 1 base; unmatched junction nucleotides: 3. The CDR3 spans 15 residues.

V gene TRBV28 combines with J gene TRBJ2-3; possibly TRBD2 for D (7 bases). The CDR3 contains 16 residues. V lost 4 bases, J lost 4 bases, and 18 bases lay in between. Germline CDR1 is MDHEN and CDR2 is SYDVKM. CDR3 sequence (DNA): TGTGCCAGCAGTTCCGGGGGGCAGAATATGGCAGATACGCAGTATTTT. It yields the protein CASSSGGQNMADTQYF.

The chain couples TRBV11-3 to TRBJ2-2; possible D gene TRBD1, 5 bases. V gave up 5 bases and J gave up 0 bases, with 10 bases separating them. Per the germline V gene, CDR1 is SGHNT and CDR2 is YENEEA. This CDR3 has 15 residues. CDR3 DNA: TGTGCCAGCAGCCCTGGACACGCGAACACCGGGGAGCTGTTTTTT. It specifies CASSPGHANTGELFF.

The V gene is TRBV5-5, the J gene TRBJ2-3; 13 nucleotides line up with TRBD2. Trimming removed 3 bases from V and 2 bases from J; junction bases left unmatched: 6. This CDR3 is built from 17 residues. Germline assignment: CDR1 SGHKS and CDR2 YYEKEE (reference sequence). Written as DNA, the CDR3 is TGTGCCAGCAGCTGGGGGACTAGCGGGGAGGTCACAGATACGCAGTATTTT. This gives the protein CASSWGTSGEVTDTQYF.

The sample holds one count of this clone. The rearrangement joins TRBV15 to TRBJ2-1; TRBD2 agrees at 8 bases. Germline CDR1 reads LNHNV; CDR2 reads YYDKDF (reference sequence). The CDR3 is 16 amino acids. J gave up 8 bases and V 0 bases, and 9 bases lay outside the gene matches. The CDR3 coding sequence is TGTGCCACCAGCAGAGATTACGGGAGGGGTTCGCATGAGCAGTTCTTC. Translation: CATSRDYGRGSHEQFF.

The chain joins TRBV9 to TRBJ1-3; D is undetermined. The germline gives CDR1 SGDLS, CDR2 YYNGEE. CDR3 length equals 16 residues. The ends were cut back, 4 bases at V and 3 bases at J, with 17 bases in the middle. CDR3 residues: CASSPGWVQVGNTIYF. CDR3 in DNA: TGTGCCAGCAGCCCCGGTTGGGTCCAGGTTGGAAACACCATATATTTT.

The chain employs TRBV7-9 and TRBJ2-5, with D maybe TRBD2 (5 bases). Trimming removed 5 bases from V and 2 bases from J, with 9 bases in between. The length of the CDR3 is 13 residues. Germline CDR1 and CDR2: SEHNR and FQNEAQ (reference sequence). The CDR3 protein is CASSRGRQETQYF. CDR3 bases: TGTGCCAGCAGCCGGGGTCGGCAAGAGACCCAGTACTTC.

This chain joins TRBV4-1 and TRBJ2-7, with D tentatively TRBD2 (7 bases). V was pared by 4 bases and J by 7 bases, with 20 bases between. This CDR3 region has 15 residues. CDR1 is MGHRA, CDR2 YSYEKL, per germline. CDR3 sequence: CASSRGPGGGHEQYF. The CDR3, as DNA: TGCGCCAGCAGCCGAGGCCCGGGGGGCGGTCATGAGCAGTACTTC.